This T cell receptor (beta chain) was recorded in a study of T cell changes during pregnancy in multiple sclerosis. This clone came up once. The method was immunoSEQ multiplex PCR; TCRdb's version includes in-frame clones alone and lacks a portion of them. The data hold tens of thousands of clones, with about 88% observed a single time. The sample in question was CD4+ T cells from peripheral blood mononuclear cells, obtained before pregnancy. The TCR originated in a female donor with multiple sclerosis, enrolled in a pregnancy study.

The CDR3 loop reads CASSFPTSGQETQYF. In nucleotides, the CDR3 is TGTGCCAGCAGCTTCCCGACTAGCGGCCAAGAGACCCAGTACTTC. The chain employs TRBV5-6 and TRBJ2-5; 9 bases align to TRBD2. Germline V gives CDR1 SGHDT, CDR2 YYEEEE. The CDR3 covers 15 residues. The J segment lost 1 base and the V segment lost 2 bases, leaving 3 bases of the junction unmatched.